One and the same sample provided the 18 T cell receptor beta chains below, sequenced in a study of CD8 T cells in Susac syndrome. RNA, at about 0.5 to 1 ug, was reverse transcribed with random hexamers. TCRdb re-called the immunoSEQ multiplex PCR reads with MiXCR, one entry per CDR3 protein. The sample records about 110,000 distinct CDR3 sequences, 95% to 98% being singletons. Sequencing was performed on CD4+ T cells from PBMCs. The receptor source for this set is a human donor in good health.

The CDR3 DNA is TGCAGTGCTCCCTCGGAAGGGGACACTGAAGCTTTCTTT. This sequence encodes CSAPSEGDTEAFF. This chain connects TRBV20-1 to TRBJ1-1, with D maybe TRBD1 (5 bases). The CDR3 has 13 residues. Looked up from germline, CDR1 is DFQATT and CDR2 is SNEGSKA (reference sequence). The germline V and J ends were trimmed by 5 bases and 3 bases, with 13 bases remaining between them.

The chain recombines TRBV7-2 with TRBJ2-3; 8 bases are a match to TRBD2. Trimming removed 1 base from V and 4 bases from J; junction bases left unmatched: 4. Germline V gene sequence: CDR1 SGHTA, CDR2 FQGNSA. The CDR3 length is 15 residues. CDR3 in amino acids: CASSLDAGGPDTQYF. The CDR3 DNA is TGTGCCAGCAGCTTAGACGCGGGGGGCCCAGATACGCAGTATTTT. Full variable domain (rest looked up from reference TRBV7-2 and TRBJ2-3): GAGVSQSPSNKVTEKGKDVELRCDPISGHTALYWYRQSLGQGLEFLIYFQGNSAPDKSGLPSDRFSAERTGGSVSTLTIQRTQQEDSAVYLCASSLDAGGPDTQYFGPGTRLTVL.

The chain couples TRBV18 to TRBJ1-5; D call uncertain. This CDR3 is 13 amino acids long. The V gene lost 5 bases and the J gene lost 5 bases, with 10 bases spanning the gap. CDR1 and CDR2 from the germline V gene are KGHSH and LQKENI. The CDR3 DNA reads as TGTGCCAGCTCATCAGCCCAGGATCAGCCCCAGCATTTT. Residues: CASSSAQDQPQHF.

This clonotype was picked up one time. The rearrangement joins TRBV10-3 to TRBJ2-6; tentatively, D is TRBD1 or TRBD2 (6 bases each). The CDR3 consists of 18 residues. Germline CDR1 reads ENHRY; CDR2 reads SYGVKD. Trimming cost V 8 bases and J 4 bases, with 24 bases left between them. The CDR3 DNA is TGTGCCATCTCTGCGGGACATCTTACAAGGACAGGGGCCAACGTCCTGACTTTC. Its translation is CAISAGHLTRTGANVLTF.

The chain combines TRBV20-1 with TRBJ1-2; no reliable D call. Germline assignment: CDR1 DFQATT and CDR2 SNEGSKA (reference sequence). The CDR3 consists of 14 residues. Trimming took 3 bases from V and 0 from J, leaving 11 bases between them. The CDR3 protein is CSARSQPSNYGYTF. The CDR3 region has the DNA TGCAGTGCTAGGAGTCAGCCCTCTAACTATGGCTACACCTTC.

The chain has TRBV25-1 and TRBJ1-5; a possible D gene is TRBD1 (5 bases). Germline values: CDR1 MGHDK, CDR2 SYGVNS. This CDR3 is built from 15 residues. The ends were cut back, 2 bases at V and 2 bases at J, with 10 bases in the middle. Here the CDR3 DNA reads TGTGCCAGCAGTGAAGGGGGGGGTCGCAATCAGCCCCAGCATTTT. Translated, it gives CASSEGGGRNQPQHF.

This clonotype has a single count. The chain is built from TRBV14 and TRBJ2-7; 14 nucleotides match TRBD2. The CDR3 covers 15 residues. The trim removed 1 base at V and 12 bases at J, leaving 8 bases unmatched. Germline V gene lookup returns CDR1 SGHDN and CDR2 FVKESK. CDR3 residues: CASSQGLAGGLGMYF. For the CDR3, the DNA is TGTGCCAGCAGCCAAGGACTAGCGGGAGGGCTTGGTATGTACTTC. The full variable domain, its missing parts supplied by reference TRBV14 and TRBJ2-7, is EAGVTQFPSHSVIEKGQTVTLRCDPISGHDNLYWYRRVMGKEIKFLLHFVKESKQDESGMPNNRFLAERTGGTYSTLKVQPAELEDSGVYFCASSQGLAGGLGMYFGPGTRLTVT.

The chain carries TRBV3-1 and TRBJ1-1; D might be TRBD1 (5 bases). V lost 0 bases to trimming and J lost 4 bases, with 15 bases between them. Germline V gene sequence: CDR1 LGHDT, CDR2 YNNKEL (reference sequence). There are 16 residues in the CDR3. The CDR3 sequence: CASSQDLRTTGTEAFF. CDR3 DNA sequence: TGTGCCAGCAGCCAAGATTTAAGGACAACAGGCACTGAAGCTTTCTTT.

The V call is TRBV7-9, the J call TRBJ2-3, with a weak D call TRBD2 (6 bases). The CDR3 is 15 amino acids. V was pared by 2 bases and J by 1 base, with 10 bases between. Germline loops: CDR1 SEHNR, CDR2 FQNEAQ (reference sequence). CDR3 sequence (DNA): TGTGCCAGCAGCTTAATAGGCGGGGGCACAGATACGCAGTATTTT. Translation: CASSLIGGGTDTQYF.

The rearrangement uses TRBV5-6 and TRBJ2-3, with 7 bases lining up with TRBD2. Germline CDR1 SGHDT, CDR2 YYEEEE. J gave up 1 base and V 3 bases, and 5 bases lay outside the gene matches. There are 15 residues in the CDR3. In DNA, the CDR3 is TGTGCCAGCAGCTCCAAGGGGAGGGGCACAGATACGCAGTATTTT. Its protein is CASSSKGRGTDTQYF.

This clonotype was counted a single time. This sequence joins TRBV5-1 and TRBJ1-1; unclear D gene. This CDR3 has 14 amino acids. Germline V gene data show CDR1 as SGHRS and CDR2 as YFSETQ. V lost 0 bases and J 4 bases, leaving 10 bases between the germline ends. In nucleotides, the CDR3 is TGCGCCAGCAGCTTGGCTGACATTAGCACTGAAGCTTTCTTT. It specifies CASSLADISTEAFF. The full variable domain, with the rest looked up from reference TRBV5-1 and TRBJ1-1, is KAGVTQTPRYLIKTRGQQVTLSCSPISGHRSVSWYQQTPGQGLQFLFEYFSETQRNKGNFPGRFSGRQFSNSRSEMNVSTLELGDSALYLCASSLADISTEAFFGQGTRLTVV.

The V and J genes are TRBV7-2 and TRBJ2-5; 12 bases are a match to TRBD2. The CDR3 length is 16 residues. Germline CDR1 and CDR2: SGHTA and FQGNSA. With V trimmed by 0 bases and J by 6 bases, 5 bases remained unmatched. The CDR3 region is CASSLATSGGWQTQYF. CDR3 DNA sequence: TGTGCCAGCAGCTTAGCAACTAGCGGGGGGTGGCAGACCCAGTACTTC.

The V call is TRBV4-2, the J call TRBJ2-6, with D possibly being TRBD1 (5 bases). CDR3 length: 18 amino acids. V lost 0 bases and J 2 bases, leaving 14 bases between the germline ends. Germline V gene sequence: CDR1 LGHNA, CDR2 YNFKEQ. This chain's CDR3 is CASSQDWQGSPGANVLTF. For the CDR3, the DNA is TGTGCCAGCAGCCAAGATTGGCAGGGTTCCCCTGGGGCCAACGTCCTGACTTTC.

CDR3 sequence (DNA): TGTGCCAGCAACACGCCTAGTCACTCTGGAAACACCATATATTTT. It translates to CASNTPSHSGNTIYF. The J gene is TRBJ1-3, the V gene TRBV6-6; D call uncertain. The V end lost 7 bases, the J end lost 0 bases, and 13 bases lay between the germline ends. The CDR3 runs 15 residues. Per germline, CDR1 MNHNY and CDR2 SVGAGI (reference sequence).

This clonotype was picked up one time. The genes are TRBV29-1 and TRBJ2-7; D unresolved. The germline CDR1 and CDR2 sequences are SQVTM and ANQGSEA. The V end was cut by 6 bases, the J end by 0 bases, with 15 bases between. The CDR3 totals 14 residues. The CDR3 spells CSVRRTEFSYEQYF. The CDR3 bases are TGCAGCGTCCGAAGGACCGAGTTCTCCTACGAGCAGTACTTC.

The V gene is TRBV7-9, the J gene TRBJ2-3; D may correspond to TRBD1 or TRBD2 (5 bases each). V was trimmed by 0 bases and J by 0 bases, leaving 10 bases between them. The CDR3 is 16 amino acids. The germline CDR1 and CDR2 sequences are SEHNR and FQNEAQ (reference sequence). CDR3 sequence: CASSLASGGSTDTQYF. CDR3 coding DNA: TGTGCCAGCAGCTTAGCGAGTGGGGGAAGCACAGATACGCAGTATTTT.

This chain connects TRBV5-1 to TRBJ2-3; 9 nucleotides agree with TRBD1. With 3 bases clipped from V and 1 base from J, the junction kept 9 bases outside the gene matches. Germline assignment: CDR1 SGHRS and CDR2 YFSETQ. This CDR3 spans 17 amino acids. Written as DNA, the CDR3 is TGCGCCAGCAGCTCCTTTCCGGGACAGGGACGCACAGATACGCAGTATTTT. Its translation: CASSSFPGQGRTDTQYF.

The rearrangement links TRBV19 to TRBJ1-1, with D perhaps matching TRBD1 (5 bases). Looked up from germline, CDR1 is LNHDA and CDR2 is SQIVND (reference sequence). The CDR3 has 15 residues. Trimming took 7 bases from V and 4 from J, leaving 19 bases between them. The CDR3 loop reads CASIAPRGSGTEAFF. CDR3 DNA: TGTGCCAGTATCGCGCCAAGGGGCTCGGGCACTGAAGCTTTCTTT.